The clone carrying this T cell receptor beta chain was seen more than once but under ten times. The CDR3 has 16 amino acids. The V gene lost 2 bases and the J gene lost 2 bases, with 16 bases spanning the gap. The germline gives CDR1 SGDLS, CDR2 YYNGEE. Original handling: Estimated nucleated cell counts came from reference gene primer amplification. Only in-frame clones appear in the TCRdb table, and some are missing; sequencing was by immunoSEQ multiplex PCR. V and J calls plus clone size are reproduced from that table; the DNA served to infer D and trimming. This sample has 150,000 or so clones, with roughly 77% found just once. This sample is drawn from a study of blood T cell repertoires in COVID-19. Study-wide context: Samples came from the United States, Italy and Spain, spanning acute and convalescent COVID-19. T cells, B-cell-depleted T cells, or PBMCs supplied cDNA or gDNA.

Seattle's cohort entered during active infection and was followed longitudinally. The chain joins TRBV9 to TRBJ1-2; D may be TRBD1 (6 bases). Specimen: peripheral blood. This sequence was found in an older woman with COVID-19, enrolled during active disease. The DNA of the CDR3 is TGTGCCAGCAGCGTGGCAGCAGGGGCAGGGAACTATGGCTACACCTTC. Its translation: CASSVAAGAGNYGYTF. Variable domain in full (rest from reference TRBV9 and TRBJ1-2): DSGVTQTPKHLITATGQRVTLRCSPRSGDLSVYWYQQSLDQGLQFLIQYYNGEERAKGNILERFSAQQFPDLHSELNLSSLELGDSALYFCASSVAAGAGNYGYTFGSGTRLTVV.